Listed below are T cell receptor beta chains from one sample, sequenced in a study of T cells in localized non-small cell lung cancer. Only in-frame clones appear in the TCRdb table, and some are missing; sequencing was by immunoSEQ multiplex PCR. Of approximately 52,000 clones in the sample, approximately 80% were seen once. This sample comprised peripheral blood, obtained before any cancer treatment. The receptors stem from a man aged 40 to 70 with stage I squamous cell lung carcinoma. CDR3s include the opening cysteine and the closing phenylalanine or tryptophan. A D gene is named only where the DNA matches it firmly. Clone size, where shown, is once, few, many, or a class for clones that have expanded.

cdr3_aa cdr3_nt clone_size j_call v_call d_call
CASSLGVVSSYEQYF TGTGCCAGCAGCTTGGGGGTAGTCAGCTCCTACGAGCAGTACTTC NA TRBJ2-7 TRBV11-2 NA
CASSLDSARDEAFF TGTGCCAGCAGCTTAGATTCTGCCCGGGATGAAGCTTTCTTT NA TRBJ1-1 TRBV11-2 NA
CASSLQGAKYF TGTGCCAGCAGCTTACAGGGGGCAAAGTATTTT NA TRBJ2-3 TRBV7-9 TRBD1
CASSIFTEVTRNTEAFF TGTGCCAGTAGTATATTCACGGAGGTAACCCGGAACACTGAAGCTTTCTTT NA TRBJ1-1 TRBV19 NA
CASSSPGGINEKLFF TGTGCCAGCTCAAGTCCAGGGGGGATCAATGAAAAACTGTTTTTT NA TRBJ1-4 TRBV18 TRBD1
CASRTQGIDYSPLHF TGTGCCAGCAGAACACAGGGTATTGATTATTCACCCCTCCACTTT NA TRBJ1-6 TRBV6-1 NA
CASAPGGGSNQPQHF TGTGCCAGCGCCCCCGGGGGTGGGAGCAATCAGCCCCAGCATTTT few TRBJ1-5 TRBV9 NA
CAWKAGGYYGYTF TGTGCCTGGAAAGCTGGAGGGTACTATGGCTACACCTTC NA TRBJ1-2 TRBV30 NA
CASSISLSPLHF TGTGCCAGCAGCATCAGTCTCTCACCCCTCCACTTT NA TRBJ1-6 TRBV7-9 NA
CASSLAGTPGQNEQFF TGTGCCAGCAGTTTAGCGGGCACACCGGGACAGAATGAGCAGTTCTTC NA TRBJ2-1 TRBV27 TRBD1
CASRQYYGYTF TGTGCCAGCAGGCAGTACTATGGCTACACCTTC NA TRBJ1-2 TRBV28 NA
CASSLLRQGWNTEAFF TGTGCCAGCAGTTTATTAAGACAGGGCTGGAACACTGAAGCTTTCTTT NA TRBJ1-1 TRBV28 TRBD1
CASSLDRNYGYTF TGCGCCAGCAGCTTGGACCGAAACTATGGCTACACCTTC many TRBJ1-2 TRBV5-1 NA
CASTPTGVSSPLHF TGTGCCAGCACCCCTACAGGGGTTAGTTCACCCCTCCACTTT NA TRBJ1-6 TRBV6-5 TRBD1
CASSPGGVEQYF TGTGCCAGCTCACCAGGGGGGGTCGAGCAGTACTTC NA TRBJ2-7 TRBV18 TRBD2
CASSMRESNTEAFF TGTGCCAGTAGTATGAGAGAATCGAACACTGAAGCTTTCTTT NA TRBJ1-1 TRBV19 NA
CASSQDTRAYGYTF TGTGCCAGCAGCCAAGATACCAGGGCATATGGCTACACCTTC NA TRBJ1-2 TRBV4-2 NA
CASSSDPNIPHEKLFF TGTGCCAGCAGTTCCGACCCCAATATTCCCCATGAAAAACTGTTTTTT NA TRBJ1-4 TRBV27 NA
CASSVSETGSGNTIYF TGTGCCAGCAGCGTGTCCGAGACAGGGTCTGGAAACACCATATATTTT NA TRBJ1-3 TRBV9 TRBD1
CASSPASGGGYEQYF TGCGCCAGCAGCCCCGCTAGCGGGGGGGGCTACGAGCAGTACTTC NA TRBJ2-7 TRBV4-3 TRBD2
CASRVGTRGGATDTQYF TGTGCCAGCAGAGTAGGGACCCGGGGGGGGGCGACAGATACGCAGTATTTT NA TRBJ2-3 TRBV2 TRBD2
CASSQGQKETQYF TGTGCCAGCAGTCAGGGACAGAAAGAGACCCAGTACTTC NA TRBJ2-5 TRBV6-5 TRBD1
CASSFAGEDTQYF TGTGCCAGCAGCTTTGCGGGGGAGGATACGCAGTATTTT NA TRBJ2-3 TRBV7-2 TRBD2
CASSPEPRQVSHGYTF TGCGCCAGCAGCCCCGAACCCCGTCAAGTGTCCCATGGCTACACCTTC NA TRBJ1-2 TRBV4-1 NA
CAISPNRDGGLGEQFF TGTGCCATCAGCCCCAACCGTGACGGGGGCTTGGGTGAGCAGTTCTTC NA TRBJ2-1 TRBV10-3 NA
CASSESGQETQYF TGTGCCAGCAGTGAAAGTGGACAAGAGACCCAGTACTTC NA TRBJ2-5 TRBV6-4 NA
CASSHRGQGKEQYF TGTGCCAGCAGTCATCGGGGACAGGGTAAAGAGCAGTACTTC few TRBJ2-7 TRBV28 TRBD1
CASSGSTGAQFF TGTGCCAGCAGTGGATCGACAGGGGCGCAGTTCTTC NA TRBJ2-1 TRBV6-4 TRBD1
CASSMGVFNEKLFF TGTGCCAGTAGTATGGGGGTCTTTAATGAAAAACTGTTTTTT NA TRBJ1-4 TRBV19 NA
CASSQSGVGEKLFF TGTGCCAGCAGCCAAAGCGGGGTTGGCGAAAAACTGTTTTTT NA TRBJ1-4 TRBV14 NA
CASSSGGSSYEQYF TGTGCCAGCAGCTCCGGGGGGAGCTCCTACGAGCAGTACTTC NA TRBJ2-7 TRBV7-3 TRBD2
CASSPGTGGNQPQHF TGTGCCAGCAGCCCCGGGACAGGGGGAAATCAGCCCCAGCATTTT NA TRBJ1-5 TRBV2 TRBD1
CASSTRSLNEKLFF TGTGCCAGTAGTACCCGGTCCCTAAATGAAAAACTGTTTTTT NA TRBJ1-4 TRBV19 NA
CASSQPGAYEQYF TGTGCCAGCTCACAACCGGGGGCCTACGAGCAGTACTTC NA TRBJ2-7 TRBV18 NA
CASSSRDRALNYGYTF TGTGCCAGCAGTTCAAGAGACAGGGCCCTAAACTATGGCTACACCTTC NA TRBJ1-2 TRBV28 TRBD1
CASSEALTGVGGYTF TGTGCCAGCAGTGAAGCGCTTACAGGGGTAGGTGGCTACACCTTC NA TRBJ1-2 TRBV2 TRBD1
CASSGGRPSTGELFF TGTGCCAGCAGCGGAGGACGGCCCTCCACCGGGGAGCTGTTTTTT NA TRBJ2-2 TRBV7-3 NA
CAISHGLSYTF TGTGCCATCAGCCACGGTTTGAGCTACACCTTC NA TRBJ1-2 TRBV10-3 NA
CASSSFAGAQVGNTEAFF TGTGCCAGCTCATCCTTTGCGGGGGCGCAGGTGGGGAACACTGAAGCTTTCTTT NA TRBJ1-1 TRBV18 NA
CASRDRGNTEAFF TGTGCCAGTAGGGACAGGGGGAACACTGAAGCTTTCTTT NA TRBJ1-1 TRBV19 TRBD1
CASSIRGGRTDTQYF TGTGCCAGTAGTATCCGCGGGGGCCGCACAGATACGCAGTATTTT NA TRBJ2-3 TRBV19 NA
CASSLEGVNTEAFF TGCGCCAGCAGCTTGGAAGGGGTGAACACTGAAGCTTTCTTT once TRBJ1-1 TRBV5-1 NA
CASSMLGAFF TGTGCCAGTAGTATGTTAGGAGCTTTCTTT few TRBJ1-1 TRBV19 NA
CASMDRDGTPYEQYF TGTGCCAGTATGGACCGGGACGGGACTCCCTACGAGCAGTACTTC NA TRBJ2-7 TRBV19 NA
CASSFPTETGFEQYF TGTGCCAGCAGTTTCCCCACTGAGACAGGGTTCGAGCAGTACTTC NA TRBJ2-7 TRBV28 TRBD1